The 19 T cell receptor beta chains in this list originate from one sample, sequenced in a study of blood T cell repertoires in COVID-19. The protocol was immunoSEQ multiplex PCR, while the TCRdb copy is restricted to in-frame clones and leaves out a portion. This sample yields approximately 77,000 clones, of which 80% are seen a single time; 4% to 5.5% belongs to the top ten. Sequencing was done on a sample of peripheral blood. Receptors were obtained from a woman aged 70-85 years with acute or convalescent COVID-19.

This chain uses TRBV7-3 with TRBJ2-1, with 9 bases aligning to TRBD1. The germline CDR1 and CDR2 sequences are SGHTA and FQGTGA. CDR3 length: 15 residues. Losses at the gene ends were 6 bases for V and 6 bases for J; bases not matched to a gene: 9. CDR3: CASSSTGGTGNEQFF. CDR3 in DNA: TGTGCCAGCAGTTCAACAGGGGGCACAGGCAATGAGCAGTTCTTC.

CDR3 sequence reads: CASSLNTLNTEAFF. The DNA of the CDR3 is TGCGCCAGCAGCTTGAACACACTGAACACTGAAGCTTTCTTT. This chain connects TRBV5-1 to TRBJ1-1, with D hard to call. Germline loops: CDR1 SGHRS, CDR2 YFSETQ. The CDR3 loop spans 14 amino acids. Trimming removed 1 base from V and 0 bases from J, with 7 bases in between.

The chain links TRBV24-1 to TRBJ2-6, with TRBD1 matching 7 bases. The CDR3 runs 18 residues. The J segment lost 10 bases and the V segment lost 3 bases, leaving 17 bases of the junction unmatched. Germline V gene lookup returns CDR1 KGHDR and CDR2 SFDVKD. DNA for the CDR3: TGTGCCACCAGTGATAGAATCCCCCGCCCGGGACAGTCAAACGTCCTGACTTTC. It is translated as CATSDRIPRPGQSNVLTF.

The V gene is TRBV7-8, the J gene TRBJ2-3; 11 nucleotides align to TRBD2. J was trimmed by 5 bases and V by 4 bases; bases with no gene match: 8. Looked up from germline, CDR1 is SGHVS and CDR2 is FQNEAQ. This CDR3 contains 16 residues. CDR3 amino acids: CASSSTGTSGLDTQYF. The DNA of the CDR3 is TGTGCCAGCAGCTCCACCGGGACTAGCGGACTAGATACGCAGTATTTT.

This chain uses TRBV7-2 with TRBJ2-7; D might be TRBD2 (5 bases). The V end lost 0 bases, the J end lost 4 bases, and 13 bases lay between the germline ends. CDR1 and CDR2 (germline): SGHTA, FQGNSA. The CDR3 contains 15 residues. CDR3 bases: TGTGCCAGCAGCTTAGCGGCCGGGAACGAATACGAGCAGTACTTC. As protein: CASSLAAGNEYEQYF. Variable domain in full (rest from reference TRBV7-2 and TRBJ2-7): GAGVSQSPSNKVTEKGKDVELRCDPISGHTALYWYRQSLGQGLEFLIYFQGNSAPDKSGLPSDRFSAERTGGSVSTLTIQRTQQEDSAVYLCASSLAAGNEYEQYFGPGTRLTVT.

V usage is TRBV9 and J usage is TRBJ1-5; 12 bases fit TRBD1. The junction had 8 bases not matched to a gene; V was cut back by 2 bases and J by 2 bases. This CDR3 region has 18 residues. The V gene's germline CDR1 is SGDLS and CDR2 YYNGEE. This CDR3 is CASSVHRDRGQGNQPQHF. The DNA of the CDR3 is TGTGCCAGCAGCGTGCATAGGGACAGGGGGCAGGGCAATCAGCCCCAGCATTTT.

The chain uses TRBV6-6 and TRBJ1-3, with a possible D match to TRBD1 (5 bases). This CDR3 is built from 13 residues. From germline, CDR1 is MNHNY and CDR2 SVGAGI (reference sequence). V was clipped by 6 bases and J by 4 bases, with 10 bases between them. The DNA for the CDR3 is TGTGCCAGCAGCCAAGGGGCCGGAAACACCATATATTTT. Encoded protein: CASSQGAGNTIYF.

The chain combines TRBV5-6 with TRBJ1-4; perhaps TRBD1 as D (5 bases). Trimming cost V 4 bases and J 8 bases, with 21 bases left between them. This CDR3 has 16 amino acids. Germline CDR1 reads SGHDT; CDR2 reads YYEEEE. CDR3 protein: CASSIGLGVSGEKLFF. In DNA form, the CDR3 reads TGTGCCAGCAGCATTGGACTAGGGGTTAGTGGCGAAAAACTGTTTTTT.

The chain uses TRBV28 and TRBJ2-4; perhaps TRBD2 as D (6 bases). There are 12 residues in the CDR3. Germline V gene lookup returns CDR1 MDHEN and CDR2 SYDVKM. Trimming took 4 bases from V and 8 from J, leaving 9 bases between them. CDR3 DNA: TGTGCCAGCAGTTGGGGGGTTGACATTCAGTACTTC. Amino acid sequence: CASSWGVDIQYF.

This clone showed up just once. The CDR3, as DNA: TGTGCCAGCAGCTTAGCCGGAGCGGGGGCGTCCTACGAGCAGTACTTC. Amino acid sequence: CASSLAGAGASYEQYF. This chain joins TRBV7-6 and TRBJ2-7, with 8 bases aligning to TRBD2. V was clipped by 0 bases and J by 1 base; unmatched bases: 5. Germline V gene data show CDR1 as SGHVS and CDR2 as FNYEAQ. The CDR3 runs to 16 residues.

This chain links TRBV19 with TRBJ1-2; D gene unclear. The CDR3 extends over 15 amino acids. Germline assignment: CDR1 LNHDA and CDR2 SQIVND (reference sequence). Between the trimmed V and J ends, which lost 0 bases and 1 base, there was a span of 9 bases. The CDR3: CASSIDSAGNYGYTF. CDR3 in DNA: TGTGCCAGTAGTATAGATTCGGCGGGTAACTATGGCTACACCTTC.

The V gene is TRBV6-6, the J gene TRBJ1-5; 8 nucleotides agree with TRBD1. The junction had 11 bases not matched to a gene; V was cut back by 5 bases and J by 2 bases. Germline CDR1 reads MNHNY; CDR2 reads SVGAGI (reference sequence). The CDR3 extends over 17 amino acids. Here the CDR3 reads CASSPFYTGGGNQPQHF. CDR3 DNA: TGTGCCAGCAGTCCGTTTTATACAGGGGGTGGCAATCAGCCCCAGCATTTT.

The chain carries TRBV3-1 (or the pseudogene TRBV3-2) and TRBJ1-4; TRBD1 matches at 8 bases. With V trimmed by 3 bases and J by 8 bases, 14 bases remained unmatched. Germline V gene sequence: CDR1 LGHDT, CDR2 YNNKEL (reference sequence). The CDR3 sequence is 17 residues long. The CDR3: CASSHSLSPGGGEKLFF. CDR3 nucleotide sequence: TGTGCCAGCAGCCACAGCCTTTCTCCAGGGGGCGGGGAAAAACTGTTTTTT.

The chain links TRBV12-3 or TRBV12-4 to TRBJ1-2; D is ambiguous. V was pared by 3 bases and J by 4 bases, with 6 bases between. The CDR3 sequence is 12 residues long. CDR3 DNA: TGTGCCAGCAGTTTGCGGTTCTATGGCTACACCTTC. As protein: CASSLRFYGYTF.

This chain joins TRBV5-1 and TRBJ1-2; D may be TRBD1 (5 bases). Deletions cut 2 bases from V and 3 bases from J, with 11 bases between. CDR3 size: 14 residues. Germline CDR1 reads SGHRS; CDR2 reads YFSETQ. CDR3 residues: CASSFGGKDYGYTF. In DNA form, the CDR3 reads TGCGCCAGCAGCTTCGGGGGGAAGGACTATGGCTACACCTTC.

The V and J genes are TRBV6-6 and TRBJ1-3; D gene unclear. From germline, CDR1 is MNHNY and CDR2 SVGAGI (reference sequence). The CDR3 length is 14 residues. Between the trimmed V and J ends, which lost 6 bases and 0 bases, there was a span of 9 bases. CDR3 amino acids: CASSLESSGNTIYF. The CDR3 nucleotides read TGTGCCAGCAGCCTCGAGAGCTCTGGAAACACCATATATTTT.

V is TRBV4-2 and J is TRBJ1-4; TRBD1 matches 7 bases. V was clipped by 0 bases and J by 8 bases; unmatched bases: 6. Germline CDR1 is LGHNA and CDR2 is YNFKEQ. The CDR3 runs 15 residues. In nucleotides, the CDR3 is TGTGCCAGCAGCCAAGATGGACAGGAGGGGGAAAAACTGTTTTTT. Its protein is CASSQDGQEGEKLFF.

The chain recombines TRBV19 with TRBJ1-2, with D perhaps TRBD1 (6 bases). Germline V gene lookup returns CDR1 LNHDA and CDR2 SQIVND (reference sequence). Trimming took 2 bases from V and 7 from J, leaving 14 bases between them. This CDR3 has 14 residues. The CDR3 here is CASSIRGGLGGYTF. CDR3 nucleotides: TGTGCCAGTAGTATACGGGGGGGGCTTGGTGGCTACACCTTC.

The chain uses TRBV6-1 and TRBJ1-5, with D perhaps matching TRBD1 (6 bases). The CDR3 extends over 13 amino acids. V was trimmed by 3 bases and J by 5 bases, leaving 8 bases between them. Looked up from germline, CDR1 is MNHNS and CDR2 is SASEGT. CDR3 sequence reads: CASSDRGHQPQHF. For the CDR3, the DNA is TGTGCCAGCAGTGACAGGGGCCATCAGCCCCAGCATTTT.